This TCR beta chain was identified during a study of blood T cell repertoires in COVID-19. The method was immunoSEQ multiplex PCR; TCRdb's version includes in-frame clones alone and lacks a portion of them. The data contain around 280,000 clones, roughly nine tenths of them singletons. This clonotype originated in a woman in her twenties or thirties with COVID-19, enrolled during active disease. The source material was peripheral blood.

CDR3 amino acids: CASSLATGNNQPQHF. Here the CDR3 DNA reads TGTGCCAGCAGTTTAGCGACAGGGAACAATCAGCCCCAGCATTTT. The genes are TRBV28 and TRBJ1-5, with 7 nucleotides matching TRBD1. Trimming at V came to 2 bases and at J to 3 bases, leaving 4 bases not matched to a gene. The CDR3 has 15 amino acids. Germline V gives CDR1 MDHEN, CDR2 SYDVKM.